The 2 T cell receptor beta chains in this list originate from one sample, sequenced in a study of early T cells in non-severe SARS-CoV-2 infection. TCRdb ran MiXCR on the 5' RACE reads and lists one entry per CDR3 protein. The data hold 20,000 to 25,000 distinct CDR3 sequences, with around 4.6% observed a single time. The specimen sequenced was whole blood. The receptors originated from an adult who was a healthcare worker with PCR-confirmed SARS-CoV-2 infection or an uninfected control (not recorded which).

This clonotype was observed at least ten times. The limits of the CDR3 on the DNA are not certain, so only TCRdb's listed CDR3 is given. The chain carries TRBV20-1 and TRBJ1-1; TRBD1, the table's D call, was not compared with the DNA. The CDR3 has 15 residues if both end residues are counted. Germline values: CDR1 DFQATT, CDR2 SNEGSKA (reference sequence). The CDR3 reads CSARSPWGSGTEVFF.

This rearrangement joins TRBV2 to TRBJ2-6; D possibly corresponds to TRBD1 (8 bases). This CDR3 comprises 17 residues. Germline CDR1 is SNHLY and CDR2 is FYNNEI. The V end was cut by 6 bases, the J end by 0 bases, with 15 bases between. This CDR3 is CASRRETGVSGANVLTF. CDR3 bases: TGTGCCAGCAGGCGGGAGACAGGGGTCTCTGGGGCCAACGTCCTGACTTTC. The full variable domain, in which reference TRBV2 and TRBJ2-6 provide the parts outside the CDR3, is EPEVTQTPSHQVTQMGQEVILRCVPISNHLYFYWYRQILGQKVEFLVSFYNNEISEKSEIFDDQFSVERPDGSNFTLKIRSTKLEDSAMYFCASRRETGVSGANVLTFGAGSRLTVL.